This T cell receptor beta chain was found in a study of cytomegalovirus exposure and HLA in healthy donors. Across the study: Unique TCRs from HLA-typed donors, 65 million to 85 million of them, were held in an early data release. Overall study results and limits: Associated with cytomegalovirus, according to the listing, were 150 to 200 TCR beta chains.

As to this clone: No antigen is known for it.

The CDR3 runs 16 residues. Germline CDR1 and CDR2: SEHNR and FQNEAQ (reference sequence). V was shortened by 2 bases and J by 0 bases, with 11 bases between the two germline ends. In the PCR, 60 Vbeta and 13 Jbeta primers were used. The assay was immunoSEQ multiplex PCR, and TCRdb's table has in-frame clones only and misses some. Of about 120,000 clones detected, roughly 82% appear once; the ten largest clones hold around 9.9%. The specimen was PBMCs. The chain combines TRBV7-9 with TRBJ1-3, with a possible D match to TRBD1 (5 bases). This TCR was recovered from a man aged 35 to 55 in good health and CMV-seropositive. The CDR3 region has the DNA TGTGCCAGCAGCTTACAGGCGGGACTCTCTGGAAACACCATATATTTT. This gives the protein CASSLQAGLSGNTIYF.